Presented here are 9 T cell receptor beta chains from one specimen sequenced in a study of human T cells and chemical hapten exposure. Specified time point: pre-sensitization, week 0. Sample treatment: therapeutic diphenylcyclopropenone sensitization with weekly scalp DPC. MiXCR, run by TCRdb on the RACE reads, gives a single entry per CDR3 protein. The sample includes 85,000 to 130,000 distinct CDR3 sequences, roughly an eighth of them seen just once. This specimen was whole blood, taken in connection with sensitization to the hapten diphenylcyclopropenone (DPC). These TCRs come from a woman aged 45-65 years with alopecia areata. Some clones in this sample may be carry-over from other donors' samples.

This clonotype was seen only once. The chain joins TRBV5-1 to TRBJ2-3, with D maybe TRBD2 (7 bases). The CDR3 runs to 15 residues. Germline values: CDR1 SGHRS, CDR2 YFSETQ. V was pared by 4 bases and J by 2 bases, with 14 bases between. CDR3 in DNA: TGCGCCAGCAGCCGCGGGGGCAGTATCACAGATACGCAGTATTTT. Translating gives CASSRGGSITDTQYF.

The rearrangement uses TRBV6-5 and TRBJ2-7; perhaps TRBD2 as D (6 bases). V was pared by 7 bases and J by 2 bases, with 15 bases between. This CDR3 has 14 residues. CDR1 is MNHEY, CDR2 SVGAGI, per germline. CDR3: CASTSGGVPYEQYF. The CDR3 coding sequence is TGTGCCAGCACCTCCGGAGGGGTACCCTACGAGCAGTACTTC.

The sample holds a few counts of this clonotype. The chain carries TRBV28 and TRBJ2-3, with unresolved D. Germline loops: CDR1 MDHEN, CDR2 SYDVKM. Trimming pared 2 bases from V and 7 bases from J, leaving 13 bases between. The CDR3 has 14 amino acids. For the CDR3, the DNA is TGTGCCAGCAGTTTACCAGTGGTCGCGAATACGCAGTATTTT. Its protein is CASSLPVVANTQYF.

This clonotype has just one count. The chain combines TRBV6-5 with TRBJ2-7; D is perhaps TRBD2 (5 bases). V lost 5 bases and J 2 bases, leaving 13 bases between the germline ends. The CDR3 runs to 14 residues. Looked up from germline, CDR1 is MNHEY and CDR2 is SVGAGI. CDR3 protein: CASSPDFIPYEQYF. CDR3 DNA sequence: TGTGCCAGCAGTCCGGACTTCATACCCTACGAGCAGTACTTC.

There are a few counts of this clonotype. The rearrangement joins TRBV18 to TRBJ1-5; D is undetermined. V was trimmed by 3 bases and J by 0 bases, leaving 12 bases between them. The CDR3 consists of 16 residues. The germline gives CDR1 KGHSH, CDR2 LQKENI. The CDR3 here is CASSPLGRPSNQPQHF. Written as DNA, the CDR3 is TGTGCCAGCTCACCCCTAGGTCGGCCTAGCAATCAGCCCCAGCATTTT.

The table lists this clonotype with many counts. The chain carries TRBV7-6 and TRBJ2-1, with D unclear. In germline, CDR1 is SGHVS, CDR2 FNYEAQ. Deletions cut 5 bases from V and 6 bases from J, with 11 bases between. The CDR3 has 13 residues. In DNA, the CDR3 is TGTGCCAGCAGCCACGCACTGAGCAATGAGCAGTTCTTC. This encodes CASSHALSNEQFF. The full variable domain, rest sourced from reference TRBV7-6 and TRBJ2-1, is GAGVSQSPRYKVTKRGQDVALRCDPISGHVSLYWYRQALGQGPEFLTYFNYEAQQDKSGLPNDRFSAERPEGSISTLTIQRTEQRDSAMYRCASSHALSNEQFFGPGTRLTVL.

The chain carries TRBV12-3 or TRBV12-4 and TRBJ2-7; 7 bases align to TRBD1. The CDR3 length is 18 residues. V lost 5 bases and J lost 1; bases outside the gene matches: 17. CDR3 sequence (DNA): TGTGCCAGCAGTCCAGCAGGGTTAGGACAGGTATCTTCCTACGAGCAGTACTTC. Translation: CASSPAGLGQVSSYEQYF.

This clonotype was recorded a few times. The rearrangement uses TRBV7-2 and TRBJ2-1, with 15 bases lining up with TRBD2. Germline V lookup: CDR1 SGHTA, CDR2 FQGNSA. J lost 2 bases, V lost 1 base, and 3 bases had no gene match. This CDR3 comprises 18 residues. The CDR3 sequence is CASSLEGTSGGTYNEQFF. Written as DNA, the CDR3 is TGTGCCAGCAGCTTAGAAGGGACTAGCGGGGGGACCTACAATGAGCAGTTCTTC.

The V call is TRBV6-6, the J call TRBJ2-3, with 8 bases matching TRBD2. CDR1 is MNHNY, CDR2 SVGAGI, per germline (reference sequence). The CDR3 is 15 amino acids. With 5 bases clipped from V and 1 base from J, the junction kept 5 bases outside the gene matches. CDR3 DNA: TGTGCCAGCAGTAATCCAGCGGGGGGCACAGATACGCAGTATTTT. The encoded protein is CASSNPAGGTDTQYF.